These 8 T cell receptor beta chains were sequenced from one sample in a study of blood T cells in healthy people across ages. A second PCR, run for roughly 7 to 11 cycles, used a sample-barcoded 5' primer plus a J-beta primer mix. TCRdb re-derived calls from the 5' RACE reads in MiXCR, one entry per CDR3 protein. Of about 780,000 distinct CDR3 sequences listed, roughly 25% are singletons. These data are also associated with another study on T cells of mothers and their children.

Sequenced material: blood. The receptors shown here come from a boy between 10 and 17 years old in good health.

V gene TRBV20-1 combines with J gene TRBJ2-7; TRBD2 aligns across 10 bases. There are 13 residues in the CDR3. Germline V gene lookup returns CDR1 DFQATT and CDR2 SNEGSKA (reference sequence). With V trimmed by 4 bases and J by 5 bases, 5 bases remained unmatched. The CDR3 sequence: CSAKAGGPDEQYF. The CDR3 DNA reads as TGCAGTGCTAAAGCGGGGGGGCCGGACGAGCAGTACTTC.

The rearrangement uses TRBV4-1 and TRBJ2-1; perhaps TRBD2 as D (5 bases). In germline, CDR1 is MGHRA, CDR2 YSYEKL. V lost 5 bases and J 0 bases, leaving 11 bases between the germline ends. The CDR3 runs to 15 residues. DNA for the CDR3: TGCGCCAGCAGCTATGGACTGAGCTCCTACAATGAGCAGTTCTTC. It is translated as CASSYGLSSYNEQFF.

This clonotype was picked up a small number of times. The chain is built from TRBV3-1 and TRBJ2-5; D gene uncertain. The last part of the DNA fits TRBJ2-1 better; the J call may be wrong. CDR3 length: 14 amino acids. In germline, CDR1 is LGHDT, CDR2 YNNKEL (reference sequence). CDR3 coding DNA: TGTGCCAGCAGCCAAGATCAGGAACACAATGAGCAGTTCTTC. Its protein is CASSQDQEHNEQFF.

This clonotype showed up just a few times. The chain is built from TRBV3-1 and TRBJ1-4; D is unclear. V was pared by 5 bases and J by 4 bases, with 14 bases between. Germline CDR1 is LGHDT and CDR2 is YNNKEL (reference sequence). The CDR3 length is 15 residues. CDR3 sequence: CASSSVDSSNEKLFF. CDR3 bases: TGTGCCAGCAGCTCGGTGGACTCTAGTAATGAAAAACTGTTTTTT.

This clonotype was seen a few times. CDR3 residues: CASSPIGGQSSYEQYF. The CDR3 DNA sequence: TGTGCCAGCTCACCAATAGGAGGACAGAGCTCCTACGAGCAGTACTTC. This chain connects TRBV18 to TRBJ2-7; D perhaps matches TRBD1 (6 bases). The germline CDR1 and CDR2 sequences are KGHSH and LQKENI. Between the trimmed V and J ends, which lost 2 bases and 0 bases, there was a span of 14 bases. This CDR3 is 16 amino acids long.

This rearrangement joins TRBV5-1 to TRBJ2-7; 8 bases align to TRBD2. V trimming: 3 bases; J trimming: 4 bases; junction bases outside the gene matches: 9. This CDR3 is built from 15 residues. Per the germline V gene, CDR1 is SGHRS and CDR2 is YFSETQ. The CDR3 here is CASSWRAGAGYEQYF. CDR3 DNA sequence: TGCGCCAGCAGCTGGAGAGCGGGGGCAGGTTACGAGCAGTACTTC.

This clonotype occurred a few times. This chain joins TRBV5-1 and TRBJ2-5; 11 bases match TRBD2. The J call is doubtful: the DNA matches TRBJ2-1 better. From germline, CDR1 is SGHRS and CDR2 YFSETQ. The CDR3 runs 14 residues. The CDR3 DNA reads TGCGCCAGCAGCTTGCTAGCGGGGGGTAGGGAGCAGTTCTTC. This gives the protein CASSLLAGGREQFF.

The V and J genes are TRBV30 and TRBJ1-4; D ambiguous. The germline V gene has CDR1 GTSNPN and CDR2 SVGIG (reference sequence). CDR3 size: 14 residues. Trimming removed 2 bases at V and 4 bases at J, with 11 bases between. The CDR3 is CAWSPTAGNEKLFF. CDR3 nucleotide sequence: TGTGCCTGGAGTCCGACGGCGGGTAATGAAAAACTGTTTTTT.